The 19 T cell receptor beta chains given below trace back to one sample, sequenced in a study of blood T cells in healthy people across ages. For the second PCR, which ran for roughly 7 to 11 cycles, a sample-barcoded 5' primer and a J-beta primer mix were used. TCRdb re-analysed the 5' RACE reads in MiXCR, keeping a single row per CDR3 protein. The table shows approximately 730,000 distinct CDR3 sequences, with 43% occurring only once. Sequencing was performed on blood. The receptors were gathered from a woman aged 60-70 years in good health.

The V and J genes are TRBV25-1 and TRBJ2-7; 9 bases agree with TRBD1. CDR1 is MGHDK, CDR2 SYGVNS, per germline. V lost 5 bases and J lost 2; bases outside the gene matches: 13. This CDR3 has 17 residues. CDR3 coding DNA: TGTGCCAGCAGTTCTAATCGGCCAGGACAGGGGACCTACGAGCAGTACTTC. It codes for CASSSNRPGQGTYEQYF.

This chain joins TRBV5-1 and TRBJ2-7, with 9 positions matching TRBD1. Per the germline V gene, CDR1 is SGHRS and CDR2 is YFSETQ. This CDR3 has 15 residues. Trimming removed 4 bases from V and 1 base from J; junction bases left unmatched: 6. The CDR3 loop reads CASSDGQGPSYEQYF. The CDR3 DNA follows: TGCGCCAGCAGCGACGGACAGGGGCCTTCCTACGAGCAGTACTTC.

The rearrangement uses TRBV7-9 and TRBJ2-2, with a tentative D call TRBD2 (6 bases). The CDR3 length is 13 residues. V was pared by 11 bases and J by 1 base, with 11 bases between. Per germline, CDR1 SEHNR and CDR2 FQNEAQ (reference sequence). The CDR3 bases are TGTGCCGGAGGGTCAGAGAACACCGGGGAGCTGTTTTTT. Amino acids: CAGGSENTGELFF. The full variable domain, with the rest looked up from reference TRBV7-9 and TRBJ2-2, is DTGVSQNPRHKITKRGQNVTFRCDPISEHNRLYWYRQTLGQGPEFLTYFQNEAQLEKSRLLSDRFSAERPKGSFSTLEIQRTEQGDSAMYLCAGGSENTGELFFGEGSRLTVL.

The chain is built from TRBV6-6 and TRBJ2-1, with TRBD1 identical over 8 bases. Losses at the gene ends were 5 bases for V and 7 bases for J; bases not matched to a gene: 7. The CDR3 covers 14 residues. The germline V gene encodes CDR1 MNHNY and CDR2 SVGAGI (reference sequence). This chain's CDR3 is CASSPGGGLNEQFF. CDR3 DNA: TGTGCCAGCAGTCCAGGGGGCGGGTTAAATGAGCAGTTCTTC.

The chain is built from TRBV7-8 and TRBJ2-4, with 8 bases fitting TRBD1. The J call is doubtful: the DNA matches TRBJ2-7 better. The CDR3 length is 14 residues. The germline CDR1 and CDR2 sequences are SGHVS and FQNEAQ. The CDR3 sequence is CASSFFDRGHEQYF. CDR3 nucleotides: TGTGCCAGCAGCTTTTTCGACAGGGGTCACGAGCAGTACTTC.

This clonotype has more than one count but fewer than ten. This chain connects TRBV20-1 to TRBJ2-7; 8 bases map to TRBD2. This CDR3 contains 13 residues. The germline V gene encodes CDR1 DFQATT and CDR2 SNEGSKA (reference sequence). V dropped 6 bases and J dropped 5; count of bases not matched to a gene: 9. The CDR3 is CSAGAGGSDEQYF. In DNA, the CDR3 is TGCAGTGCGGGGGCGGGAGGTAGCGACGAGCAGTACTTC.

The table lists this clonotype with many counts. The chain joins TRBV20-1 to TRBJ2-7; 8 bases align to TRBD1. In germline, CDR1 is DFQATT, CDR2 SNEGSKA (reference sequence). This CDR3 contains 14 residues. The trim removed 0 bases at V and 6 bases at J, leaving 7 bases unmatched. CDR3 residues: CSAREIGDRGEQYF. The DNA of the CDR3 is TGCAGTGCTAGAGAGATAGGAGACAGGGGCGAGCAGTACTTC.

To note about this clonotype: A read error is possible here, since a much larger clone lies one base away. This chain links TRBV4-2 with TRBJ2-5; TRBD2 matches at 8 bases. CDR3 length: 15 residues. V trimming: 2 bases; J trimming: 11 bases; junction bases outside the gene matches: 13. The V gene's germline CDR1 is LGHNA and CDR2 YNFKEQ. As DNA, the CDR3 is TGTGCCAGCAGCCAACAAGCGGGAGAACACAATGAGCAGTACTTC. Protein: CASSQQAGEHNEQYF.

This clonotype has at least ten counts. This CDR3 is CASSTSPTENIQYF. CDR3 nucleotides: TGTGCCAGCAGCACTTCTCCGACAGAAAACATTCAGTACTTC. J is TRBJ2-4 and V is TRBV7-2, with TRBD1 as a possible D gene (5 bases). CDR1 and CDR2 from the germline V gene are SGHTA and FQGNSA. The V end was cut by 5 bases, the J end by 5 bases, with 13 bases between. CDR3 length: 14 residues.

This clonotype was detected a few times. V usage is TRBV27 and J usage is TRBJ1-1, with 7 bases matching TRBD1. This CDR3 spans 13 amino acids. J was trimmed by 6 bases and V by 5 bases; bases with no gene match: 6. Germline values: CDR1 MNHEY, CDR2 SMNVEV (reference sequence). Here the CDR3 reads CASSPDRDSEAFF. DNA for the CDR3: TGTGCCAGCAGTCCCGACAGGGACTCTGAAGCTTTCTTT.

The V call is TRBV28, the J call TRBJ2-7; 9 nucleotides match TRBD1. J lost 6 bases, V lost 5 bases, and 2 bases had no gene match. Germline CDR1 MDHEN, CDR2 SYDVKM. CDR3 size: 12 residues. The CDR3: CASSRQGVEQYF. For the CDR3, the DNA is TGTGCCAGCAGTCGACAGGGGGTCGAGCAGTACTTC.

This clonotype was observed a handful of times. This chain joins TRBV29-1 and TRBJ2-1, with no clear D. Trimming pared 3 bases from V and 8 bases from J, leaving 14 bases between. This CDR3 is built from 13 residues. Germline CDR1 is SQVTM and CDR2 is ANQGSEA. This CDR3 is CSVDMTRTYEQFF. The CDR3 DNA sequence: TGCAGCGTTGATATGACGCGGACGTATGAGCAGTTCTTC.

This clonotype was counted between two and nine times. V is TRBV7-6 and J is TRBJ2-2; 7 bases map to TRBD2. V lost 4 bases and J lost 1; bases outside the gene matches: 6. CDR1 and CDR2 (germline): SGHVS, FNYEAQ. The CDR3 contains 16 residues. CDR3 coding DNA: TGTGCCAGCAGCTACCGGGGACTACAGAACACCGGGGAGCTGTTTTTT. This translates into CASSYRGLQNTGELFF.

The chain recombines TRBV7-2 with TRBJ2-7, with TRBD1 matching 10 bases. The germline V gene encodes CDR1 SGHTA and CDR2 FQGNSA. The CDR3 runs to 16 residues. Unmatched junction bases numbered 16, after V lost 2 bases and J lost 12 bases. The CDR3 DNA reads TGTGCCAGCAGCTTAACCGGACAGGGGGGCGTACGAGTGCGGTACTTC. This gives the protein CASSLTGQGGVRVRYF.

J is TRBJ2-7 and V is TRBV7-2; TRBD2 matches at 10 bases. Germline assignment: CDR1 SGHTA and CDR2 FQGNSA. Germline trimming cut 0 bases from V and 6 bases from J; bases unmatched to any gene: 5. This CDR3 comprises 15 residues. The CDR3 sequence: CTSSLAPSGRREQYF. CDR3 coding DNA: TGTACCAGCAGCTTAGCACCTAGCGGGAGACGCGAGCAGTACTTC.

This chain connects TRBV7-2 to TRBJ1-2, with D unresolved. Germline loops: CDR1 SGHTA, CDR2 FQGNSA. With 5 bases removed from V and 4 bases from J, the gap between germline ends came to 14 bases. This CDR3 has 14 residues. The CDR3 sequence is CASSASGGSYGYTF. In DNA, the CDR3 is TGTGCCAGCAGCGCATCTGGTGGCAGCTATGGCTACACCTTC. Full variable domain (missing parts from reference TRBV7-2 and TRBJ1-2): GAGVSQSPSNKVTEKGKDVELRCDPISGHTALYWYRQSLGQGLEFLIYFQGNSAPDKSGLPSDRFSAERTGGSVSTLTIQRTQQEDSAVYLCASSASGGSYGYTFGSGTRLTVV.

This clonotype has only a few counts. The CDR3 region is CSASFTSVVQETQYF. CDR3 in DNA: TGCAGTGCTTCTTTCACTAGCGTCGTTCAAGAGACCCAGTACTTC. The chain has TRBV20-1 and TRBJ2-5; 7 bases are a match to TRBD2. V dropped 5 bases and J dropped 2; count of bases not matched to a gene: 11. This CDR3 has 15 residues. Germline lookup yields CDR1 DFQATT and CDR2 SNEGSKA (reference sequence).

This clonotype was picked up many times. The chain joins TRBV10-3 to TRBJ2-5, with 7 positions matching TRBD1. The CDR3 length is 13 residues. Germline V gene sequence: CDR1 ENHRY, CDR2 SYGVKD. The junction had 7 bases not matched to a gene; V was cut back by 6 bases and J by 6 bases. The CDR3 DNA reads as TGTGCCATCAGCGGACAGGAGGAAAAGACCCAGTACTTC. This gives the protein CAISGQEEKTQYF.

As to this clonotype: A read error may produce the germline difference seen at one junction end. V usage is TRBV10-3 and J usage is TRBJ2-5, with D possibly matching TRBD1 (6 bases). TRBJ2-7 explains the end of the DNA better; the J call may be wrong. This CDR3 contains 13 residues. The germline V gene has CDR1 ENHRY and CDR2 SYGVKD. Here the CDR3 reads CVIRDTASFEQYF. The DNA of the CDR3 is TGTGTCATCAGGGACACAGCGTCCTTCGAGCAGTACTTC.